The 16 T cell receptor beta chains given below trace back to one sample, sequenced in a study of T cell clonality in common variable immunodeficiency. TCRdb's table, derived via immunoSEQ multiplex PCR, lists solely in-frame clones and lacks some. Recorded here are approximately 11,000 clones, none singletons. These receptors have no known antigen. Whole-study findings and limits: In common variable immunodeficiency, TCR beta chains reportedly carried fewer deletions and N-nucleotide insertions.

Specimen: peripheral blood mononuclear cells. The receptors shown here come from a human donor with common variable immunodeficiency.

About this clone: Sequencing ends 3 residues short of the CDR3 end; the germline J gene provides the rest. This chain uses TRBV19 with TRBJ2-7; the D gene is possibly TRBD1 (5 bases). V was cut by 3 bases and J by 2 bases, with 11 bases left in between. CDR1 LNHDA and CDR2 SQIVND come from the germline V gene (reference sequence). The CDR3 has 14 residues. CDR3 DNA (partial): TGTGCCAGTAGTATGGTGCAGGGAACCTACGAG. This gives the protein CASSMVQGTYE. The complete CDR3 sequence is CASSMVQGTYEQYF.

In the case of this clone: The missing CDR3 end, 3 residues past where the read stops, is filled in from the germline J gene. The chain uses TRBV11-2 and TRBJ2-1; possible D gene TRBD2, 6 bases. Trimming removed 3 bases from V and 0 bases from J, with 6 bases in between. This CDR3 is 14 amino acids long. The germline V gene has CDR1 SGHAT and CDR2 FQNNGV. The DNA read from the CDR3 is TGTGCCAGCAGCTTGCGGGGCTCCTACAATGAG. Protein sequence: CASSLRGSYNE. The whole CDR3 reads CASSLRGSYNEQFF.

Comments on this clone: The read comes to an end 3 residues before the CDR3 does, leaving the germline J gene to fill in the end. The chain carries TRBV30 and TRBJ1-2, with 8 positions matching TRBD1. Germline assignment: CDR1 GTSNPN and CDR2 SVGIG (reference sequence). This CDR3 has 13 amino acids. The sequenced part of the CDR3 DNA is TGTGCCCGGCAGGGGGCGCGGAGGGAAGGC. Translating gives CARQGARREG. The entire CDR3 reads CARQGARREGYTF. Together with reference TRBV30 and TRBJ1-2, the CDR3 gives the full variable domain: SQTIHQWPATLVQPVGSPLSLECTVEGTSNPNLYWYRQAAGRGLQLLFYSVGIGQISSEVPQNLSASRPQDRQFILSSKKLLLSDSGFYLCARQGARREGYTFGSGTRLTVV.

This clone was seen only a few times. The read finishes 3 residues shy of the CDR3 end, and the germline J gene is used to complete it. The chain combines TRBV2 with TRBJ1-6; a weak D match, TRBD1 (5 bases). This CDR3 comprises 14 residues. Germline V CDR1 and CDR2: SNHLY, FYNNEI. Trimming left V 3 bases short and J 6 bases short, with 9 bases between. Partial CDR3 DNA: TGTGCCAGCAGTGATCGCGGGGGTAATTCACCC. Translating gives CASSDRGGNSP. The whole CDR3 protein reads CASSDRGGNSPLHF. Full variable domain (rest looked up from reference TRBV2 and TRBJ1-6): EPEVTQTPSHQVTQMGQEVILRCVPISNHLYFYWYRQILGQKVEFLVSFYNNEISEKSEIFDDQFSVERPDGSNFTLKIRSTKLEDSAMYFCASSDRGGNSPLHFGNGTRLTVT.

Comment on this clone: The read ends 3 residues before the CDR3 terminus; that terminus is restored from the germline J gene. The chain employs TRBV13 and TRBJ2-4, with 8 bases identical to TRBD2. The CDR3 runs to 14 residues. Germline assignment: CDR1 PRHDT and CDR2 FYEKMQ (reference sequence). Trimming took 4 bases from V and 7 from J; bases not matched to a gene: 6. The sequenced part of the CDR3 DNA is TGTGCCAGCAGCTCTGGACTAGCTGGGAACATT. Encoded protein: CASSSGLAGNI. The whole CDR3 protein is CASSSGLAGNIQYF.

This clone appeared a few times. The CDR3 end is not reached by the read, which stops 3 residues before it; the germline J gene fills it in. V gene TRBV2 combines with J gene TRBJ2-5; 8 positions agree with TRBD2. V shed 6 bases, J shed 5 bases, and the junction held 11 bases outside the gene matches. Germline V gene lookup returns CDR1 SNHLY and CDR2 FYNNEI. There are 15 residues in the CDR3. This CDR3 is CASSASGGRGETQYF. The sequenced CDR3 bases are TGTGCCAGCAGCGCCTCGGGGGGGAGGGGGGAGACC.

The DNA read from the CDR3 is TGTGCCTGGGGATCCAACTCACAGGGTGCGGAGACC. This sequence encodes CAWGSNSQGAET. The full CDR3 protein reads CAWGSNSQGAETQYF. The chain couples TRBV30 to TRBJ2-5, with D perhaps TRBD1 (6 bases). The sequence runs out 3 residues before the end of the CDR3; the remainder is reconstructed from the germline J gene. V dropped 5 bases and J dropped 5 bases, with 21 bases sitting between them. The germline gives CDR1 GTSNPN, CDR2 SVGIG (reference sequence). This CDR3 comprises 15 residues.

A few counts support this clone. The read is 3 residues too short to cover the CDR3 end, so that end is filled in from the germline J gene. The V gene is TRBV30, the J gene TRBJ2-1, with no clear D. The CDR3 runs 15 residues. Looked up from germline, CDR1 is GTSNPN and CDR2 is SVGIG (reference sequence). Between the trimmed V and J ends, which lost 0 bases and 6 bases, there was a span of 15 bases. CDR3 amino acids: CAWSVHLSRVNEQFF. The sequenced CDR3 bases are TGTGCCTGGAGTGTCCATTTAAGTCGGGTCAATGAG.

On this clone itself: The missing CDR3 end, 3 residues past where the read stops, is filled in from the germline J gene. This chain links TRBV5-1 with TRBJ2-1, with 13 bases that match TRBD2. This CDR3 contains 16 residues. The V and J ends lost 2 bases and 2 bases, in that order; junction bases with no gene match: 1. Germline CDR1 SGHRS, CDR2 YFSETQ. This chain's CDR3 is CASSFGLAGAYNEQFF. The covered CDR3 bases are TGCGCCAGCAGCTTCGGACTAGCGGGGGCCTACAATGAG.

On this clone itself: The read is 3 residues too short to cover the CDR3 end, so that end is filled in from the germline J gene. The chain has TRBV30 and TRBJ2-7; unclear D gene. Looked up from germline, CDR1 is GTSNPN and CDR2 is SVGIG (reference sequence). The CDR3 totals 11 residues. V was trimmed by 0 bases and J by 4 bases, leaving 4 bases between them. The covered CDR3 bases are TGTGCCTGGAGTGTACTATACGAG. Residues: CAWSVLYE. The CDR3 reads in full as CAWSVLYEQYF.

This clone was detected only a few times. The CDR3 end lies 3 residues beyond the end of the read and is filled in from the germline J gene. The rearrangement links TRBV6-2 or TRBV6-3 to TRBJ2-1, with 8 bases lining up with TRBD2. V lost 7 bases, J lost 2 bases, and 7 bases stayed unmatched. Per germline, CDR1 MNHEY and CDR2 SVGEGT. The CDR3 consists of 15 residues. The sequenced part of the CDR3 DNA is TGTGCCAGCACCCTGATGGGACTAGCCTACAATGAG. It codes for CASTLMGLAYNE. The entire CDR3 reads CASTLMGLAYNEQFF.

This clone came up a few times. The read stops 3 residues short of the end of the CDR3; the missing end is completed from the germline J gene. The chain links TRBV7-2 to TRBJ2-1, with 7 positions matching TRBD2. V was clipped by 7 bases and J by 5 bases; unmatched bases: 8. This CDR3 comprises 14 residues. Germline V gene sequence: CDR1 SGHTA, CDR2 FQGNSA. This CDR3 is CASTGGSGDNEQFF. Partial CDR3 DNA: TGTGCCAGCACTGGCGGGAGTGGAGACAATGAG.

This clone was seen more than once but under ten times. The observed sequence ends 3 residues before the CDR3 terminus, with the missing tail filled in from the germline J gene. The rearrangement uses TRBV7-3 and TRBJ2-7; D perhaps matches TRBD2 (5 bases). CDR3 length equals 13 residues. V gave up 6 bases and J gave up 4 bases, with 13 bases separating them. CDR1 is SGHTA, CDR2 FQGTGA, per germline. Incomplete CDR3 DNA: TGTGCCAGCAGACAGAGGGCCCCTTACGAG. Its translation is CASRQRAPYE. The whole CDR3 protein reads CASRQRAPYEQYF. The full variable domain, rest sourced from reference TRBV7-3 and TRBJ2-7, is GAGVSQTPSNKVTEKGKYVELRCDPISGHTALYWYRQSLGQGPEFLIYFQGTGAADDSGLPNDRFFAVRPEGSVSTLKIQRTERGDSAVYLCASRQRAPYEQYFGPGTRLTVT.

A few counts support this clone. Read sequence stops 3 residues before the CDR3 end, and the germline J gene provides the missing end. This sequence joins TRBV5-6 and TRBJ2-7; D is ambiguous. The germline gives CDR1 SGHDT, CDR2 YYEEEE. This CDR3 contains 13 residues. V dropped 4 bases and J dropped 6 bases, with 14 bases sitting between them. The CDR3 protein is CASSPGPLGEQYF. CDR3 DNA (partial): TGTGCCAGCAGCCCGGGTCCTCTAGGCGAG.

To note about this clone: Read sequence stops 3 residues before the CDR3 end, and the germline J gene provides the missing end. The chain couples TRBV6-4 to TRBJ2-1; 11 bases match TRBD2. There are 14 residues in the CDR3. CDR1 is MRHNA, CDR2 SNTAGT, per germline. The junction had 3 bases not matched to a gene; V was cut back by 5 bases and J by 6 bases. This CDR3 reads CASSRTSGLNEQFF. The CDR3 DNA, read in part, is TGTGCCAGCAGTCGGACTAGCGGGCTCAATGAG.

As concerns this clone: The read terminates 3 residues ahead of where the CDR3 ends, so the germline J gene completes it. The chain couples TRBV7-8 to TRBJ1-2; 7 bases fit TRBD1. CDR1 and CDR2 (germline): SGHVS, FQNEAQ. The CDR3 totals 13 residues. The CDR3 bases that were read are TGTGCCAGCACCGACGAGGGGGCGCGCGGC. Translation gives CASTDEGARG. The CDR3 in full is CASTDEGARGYTF.